This T cell receptor beta chain is from a study of T cells after yellow fever vaccination. Study at large: Fractions containing few cells were prepared with SMART-Seq v4 Ultra Low Input.

TCRdb reprocessed the 5' RACE reads with MiXCR, giving one entry per CDR3 protein. The table has some 160,000 distinct CDR3 sequences, around 9% seen once. Germline CDR1 and CDR2: LGHNA and YNFKEQ. The germline V and J ends were trimmed by 0 bases and 5 bases, with 16 bases remaining between them. The CDR3 covers 16 residues. In regard to this clonotype: What it recognizes is unknown.

The study's findings and limits: Weaker, the secondary response peaked sooner, at day 5 versus 15. The CD4 compartment and the CD8 compartment contained a small share of clonotypes in common. Primary-vaccination clones mostly resurfaced post-booster (less than 98% CD4, approximately 87% CD8).

The source material was CD8+ T cells sorted from PBMCs, sampled 45 days after the yellow fever booster vaccination. V is TRBV4-2 and J is TRBJ2-5, with D unresolved. The TCR originated in a man aged 18-30 years who received the YFV17D yellow fever vaccine. The CDR3 DNA reads as TGTGCCAGCAGCCAAGAATTAGGGTTACCTAAGGAGACCCAGTACTTC. Translating gives CASSQELGLPKETQYF.